This T cell receptor beta chain originates from a study of T cells in Graves' hyperthyroidism and ophthalmopathy. Study context: Peripheral blood samples were taken at initial diagnosis, prior to any treatment.

Lactation, pregnancy, other autoimmune disease or uncontrolled infection excluded patients. Each diagnosis drew on symptoms, thyroxine, TRAb, thyroid ultrasound and orbital computed tomography findings. PBMCs were obtained from approximately 10 ml fresh peripheral blood. CDR3 size: 14 residues. The germline V and J ends were trimmed by 0 bases and 7 bases, with 13 bases remaining between them. Looked up from germline, CDR1 is DFQATT and CDR2 is SNEGSKA (reference sequence). The table lists this clonotype with many counts. Amplification yielded TCR beta CDR3 regions, with RNA transcripts as the source. The HTBI set primed first-round TCR CDR3 RT-PCR. Each CDR3 protein is one row after TCRdb ran MiXCR on the multiplex PCR reads. The repertoire holds over 250,000 distinct CDR3 sequences, with approximately 23% as singletons.

This receptor was identified in a man aged 25-45 years with Graves' ophthalmopathy. Sequencing was done on a sample of blood. This chain uses TRBV20-1 with TRBJ2-1; a weak D match, TRBD1 (6 bases). Here the CDR3 DNA reads TGCAGTGCTAGAGATTTGGACAGAGGAAATGAGCAGTTCTTC. It translates to CSARDLDRGNEQFF.